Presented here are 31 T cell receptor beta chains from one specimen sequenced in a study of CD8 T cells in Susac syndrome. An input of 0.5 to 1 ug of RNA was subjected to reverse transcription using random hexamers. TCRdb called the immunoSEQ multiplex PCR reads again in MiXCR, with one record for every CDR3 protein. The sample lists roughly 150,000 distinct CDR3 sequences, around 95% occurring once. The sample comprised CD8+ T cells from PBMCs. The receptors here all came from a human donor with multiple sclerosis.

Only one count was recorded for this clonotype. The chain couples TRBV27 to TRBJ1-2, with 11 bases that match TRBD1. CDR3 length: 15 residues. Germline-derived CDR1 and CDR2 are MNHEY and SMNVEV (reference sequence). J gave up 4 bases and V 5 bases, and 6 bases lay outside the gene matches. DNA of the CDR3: TGTGCCAGCAGTCCGGGGACAGGGGGTCCCTATGGCTACACCTTC. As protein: CASSPGTGGPYGYTF.

For the CDR3, the DNA is TGCAGCGTGCCATGGGCCAACGTCCTGACTTTC. It encodes CSVPWANVLTF. This chain connects TRBV29-1 to TRBJ2-6; D gene uncertain. Looked up from germline, CDR1 is SQVTM and CDR2 is ANQGSEA. The CDR3 totals 11 residues. Deletions cut 6 bases from V and 5 bases from J, with 5 bases between. Complete variable domain (other parts from reference TRBV29-1 and TRBJ2-6): SAVISQKPSRDICQRGTSLTIQCQVDSQVTMMFWYRQQPGQSLTLIATANQGSEATYESGFVIDKFPISRPNLTFSTLTVSNMSPEDSSIYLCSVPWANVLTFGAGSRLTVL.

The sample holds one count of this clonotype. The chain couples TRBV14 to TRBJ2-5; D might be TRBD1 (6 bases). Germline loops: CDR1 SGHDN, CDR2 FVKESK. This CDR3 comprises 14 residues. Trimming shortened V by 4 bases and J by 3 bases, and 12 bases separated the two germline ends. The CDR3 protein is CASSPTSGEETQYF. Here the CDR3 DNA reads TGTGCCAGCAGCCCCACCTCAGGGGAAGAGACCCAGTACTTC.

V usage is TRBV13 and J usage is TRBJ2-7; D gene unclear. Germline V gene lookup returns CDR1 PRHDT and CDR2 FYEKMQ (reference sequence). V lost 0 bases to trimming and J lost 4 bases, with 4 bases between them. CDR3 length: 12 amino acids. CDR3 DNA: TGTGCCAGCAGCTTAGGCCAGTACGAGCAGTACGTC. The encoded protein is CASSLGQYEQYV.

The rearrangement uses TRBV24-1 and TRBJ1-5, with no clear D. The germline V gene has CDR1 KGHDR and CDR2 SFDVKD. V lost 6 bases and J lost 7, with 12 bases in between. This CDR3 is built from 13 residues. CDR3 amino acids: CATSLGTGQPQHF. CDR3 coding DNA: TGTGCCACCAGTCTGGGTACGGGGCAGCCCCAGCATTTT.

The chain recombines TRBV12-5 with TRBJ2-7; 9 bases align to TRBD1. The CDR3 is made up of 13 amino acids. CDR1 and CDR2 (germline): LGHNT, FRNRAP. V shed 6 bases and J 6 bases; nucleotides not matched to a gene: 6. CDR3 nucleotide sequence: TGTGCTAGTGGGGGGGACAGGGCAGCCGAGCAGTACGTC. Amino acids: CASGGDRAAEQYV.

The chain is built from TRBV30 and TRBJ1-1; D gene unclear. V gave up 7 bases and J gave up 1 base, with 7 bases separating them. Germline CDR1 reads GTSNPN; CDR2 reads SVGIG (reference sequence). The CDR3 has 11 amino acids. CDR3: CASNQNTEAFF. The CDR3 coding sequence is TGTGCCTCGAACCAGAACACTGAAGCTTTCTTT.

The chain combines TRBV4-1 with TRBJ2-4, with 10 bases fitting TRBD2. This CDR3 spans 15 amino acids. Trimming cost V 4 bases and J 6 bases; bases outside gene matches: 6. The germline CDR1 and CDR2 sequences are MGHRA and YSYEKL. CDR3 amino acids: CASSPERGGGNIQYF. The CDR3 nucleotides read TGCGCCAGCAGCCCAGAGCGGGGGGGTGGAAACATTCAGTACTTC.

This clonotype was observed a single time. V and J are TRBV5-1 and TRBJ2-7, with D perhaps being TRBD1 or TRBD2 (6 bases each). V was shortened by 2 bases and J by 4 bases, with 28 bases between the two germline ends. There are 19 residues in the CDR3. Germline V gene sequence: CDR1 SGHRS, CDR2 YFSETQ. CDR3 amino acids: CASSFSFQPLGGAQYEQYF. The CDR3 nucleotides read TGCGCCAGCAGCTTTTCGTTTCAGCCCCTGGGGGGCGCACAATACGAGCAGTACTTC.

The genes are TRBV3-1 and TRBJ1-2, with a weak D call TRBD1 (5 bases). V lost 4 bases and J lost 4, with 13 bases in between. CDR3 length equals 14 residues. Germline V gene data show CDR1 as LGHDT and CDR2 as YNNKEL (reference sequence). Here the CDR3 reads CASSRSGAPYGYTF. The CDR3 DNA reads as TGTGCCAGCAGCCGTTCTGGGGCCCCCTATGGCTACACCTTC. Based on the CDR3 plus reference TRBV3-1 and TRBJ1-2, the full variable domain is DTAVSQTPKYLVTQMGNDKSIKCEQNLGHDTMYWYKQDSKKFLKIMFSYNNKELIINETVPNRFSPKSPDKAHLNLHINSLELGDSAVYFCASSRSGAPYGYTFGSGTRLTVV.

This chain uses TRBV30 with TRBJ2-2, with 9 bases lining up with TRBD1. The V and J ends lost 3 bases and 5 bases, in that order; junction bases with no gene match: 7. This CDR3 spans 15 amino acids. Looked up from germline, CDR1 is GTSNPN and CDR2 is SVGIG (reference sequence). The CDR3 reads CAWRWTGVRTGELFF. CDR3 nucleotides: TGTGCCTGGAGGTGGACAGGGGTTCGGACCGGGGAGCTGTTTTTT.

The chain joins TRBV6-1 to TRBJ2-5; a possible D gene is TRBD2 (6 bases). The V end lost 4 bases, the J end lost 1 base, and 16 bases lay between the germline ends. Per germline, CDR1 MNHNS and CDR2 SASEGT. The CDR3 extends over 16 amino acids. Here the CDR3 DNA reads TGTGCCAGCAGTGTCCCCATGCCAGCGGGCCAAGAGACCCAGTACTTC. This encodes CASSVPMPAGQETQYF.

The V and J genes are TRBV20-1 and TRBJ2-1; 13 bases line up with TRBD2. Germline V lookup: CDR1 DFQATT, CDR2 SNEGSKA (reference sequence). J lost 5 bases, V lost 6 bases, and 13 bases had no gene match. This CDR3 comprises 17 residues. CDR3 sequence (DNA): TGCAGTGCCGCACCGGGACTAGCGGGGCGACCTAACAATGAGCAGTTCTTC. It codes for CSAAPGLAGRPNNEQFF.

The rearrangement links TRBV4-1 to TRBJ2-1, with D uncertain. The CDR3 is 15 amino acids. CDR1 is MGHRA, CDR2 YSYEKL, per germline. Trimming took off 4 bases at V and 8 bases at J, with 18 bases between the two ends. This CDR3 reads CASSPSSSTGDEQFF. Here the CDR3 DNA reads TGCGCCAGCAGCCCTAGTTCGTCTACTGGGGATGAGCAGTTCTTC.

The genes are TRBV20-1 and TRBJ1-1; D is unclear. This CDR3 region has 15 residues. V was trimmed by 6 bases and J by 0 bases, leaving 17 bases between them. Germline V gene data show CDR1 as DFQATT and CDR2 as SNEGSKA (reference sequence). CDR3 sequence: CSATRQVYMNTEAFF. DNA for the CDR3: TGCAGTGCCACGAGGCAGGTATACATGAACACTGAAGCTTTCTTT.

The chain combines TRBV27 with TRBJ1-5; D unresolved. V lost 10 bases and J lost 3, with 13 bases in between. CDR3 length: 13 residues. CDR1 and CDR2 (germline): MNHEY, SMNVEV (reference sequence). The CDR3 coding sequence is TGTGCCACCGCGGGCGGTTACAATCAGCCCCAGCATTTT. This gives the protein CATAGGYNQPQHF.

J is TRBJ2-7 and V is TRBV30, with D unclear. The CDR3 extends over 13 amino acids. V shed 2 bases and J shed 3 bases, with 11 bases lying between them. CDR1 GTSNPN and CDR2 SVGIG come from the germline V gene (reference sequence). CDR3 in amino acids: CAWSHRINYEQYV. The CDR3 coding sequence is TGTGCCTGGAGTCACAGAATAAACTACGAGCAGTACGTC.

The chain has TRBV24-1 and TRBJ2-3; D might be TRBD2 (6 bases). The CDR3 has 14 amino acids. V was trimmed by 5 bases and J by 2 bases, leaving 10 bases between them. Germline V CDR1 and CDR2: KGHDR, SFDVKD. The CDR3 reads CATSGDLPTDTQYF. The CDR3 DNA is TGTGCCACCAGTGGGGACTTGCCCACAGATACGCAGTATTTT.

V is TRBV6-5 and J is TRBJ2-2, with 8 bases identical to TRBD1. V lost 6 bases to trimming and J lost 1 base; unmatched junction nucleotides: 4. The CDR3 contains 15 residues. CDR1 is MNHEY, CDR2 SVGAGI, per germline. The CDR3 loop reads CASSPTGVNTGELFF. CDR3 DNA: TGTGCCAGCAGCCCGACAGGGGTGAACACCGGGGAGCTGTTTTTT.

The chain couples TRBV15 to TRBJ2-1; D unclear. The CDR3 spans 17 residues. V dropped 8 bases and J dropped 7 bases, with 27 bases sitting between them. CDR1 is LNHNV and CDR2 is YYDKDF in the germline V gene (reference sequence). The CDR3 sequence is CATQPSGSFSGWNEQFF. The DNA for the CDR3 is TGTGCCACCCAACCGTCGGGTTCGTTTTCCGGTTGGAATGAGCAGTTCTTC.

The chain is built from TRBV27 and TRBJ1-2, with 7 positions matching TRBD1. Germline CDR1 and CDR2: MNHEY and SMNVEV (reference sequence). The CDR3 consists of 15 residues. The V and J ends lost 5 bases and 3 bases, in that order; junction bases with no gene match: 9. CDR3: CASSPGTARDYGYTF. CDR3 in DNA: TGTGCCAGCAGTCCTGGGACAGCCCGCGACTATGGCTACACCTTC.

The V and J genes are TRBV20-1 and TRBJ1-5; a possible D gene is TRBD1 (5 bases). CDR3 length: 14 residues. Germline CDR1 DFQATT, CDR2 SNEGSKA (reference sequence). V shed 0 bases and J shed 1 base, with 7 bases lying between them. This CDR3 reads CSARDRDSNQPQHF. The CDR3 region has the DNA TGCAGTGCTAGAGACAGGGACAGCAATCAGCCCCAGCATTTT.

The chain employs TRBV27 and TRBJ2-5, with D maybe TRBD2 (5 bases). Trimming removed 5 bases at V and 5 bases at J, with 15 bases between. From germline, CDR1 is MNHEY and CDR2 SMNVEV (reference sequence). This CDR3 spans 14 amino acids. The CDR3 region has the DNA TGTGCCAGCAGTAGCCGGGAAACCCAGGAGACCCAGTACTTC. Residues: CASSSRETQETQYF.

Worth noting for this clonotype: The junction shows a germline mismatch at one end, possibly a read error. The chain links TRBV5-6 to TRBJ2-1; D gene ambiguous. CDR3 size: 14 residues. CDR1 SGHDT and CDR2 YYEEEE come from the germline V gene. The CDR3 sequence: CASSSASLYNEQFF. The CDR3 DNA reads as TGTGCCAGCAGTTCAGCTTCCCTCTACAATGAGCAGTTTTTC.

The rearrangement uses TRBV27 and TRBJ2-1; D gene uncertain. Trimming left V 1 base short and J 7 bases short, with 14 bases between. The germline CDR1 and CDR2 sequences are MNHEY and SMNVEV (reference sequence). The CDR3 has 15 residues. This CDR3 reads CASSLWQAARNEQFF. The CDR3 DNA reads TGTGCCAGCAGTTTATGGCAGGCCGCCCGAAATGAGCAGTTCTTC.

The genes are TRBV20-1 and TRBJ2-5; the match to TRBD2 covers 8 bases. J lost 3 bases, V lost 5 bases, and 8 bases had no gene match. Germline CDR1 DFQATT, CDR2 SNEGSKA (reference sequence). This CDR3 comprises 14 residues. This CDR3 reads CSASGGPVEETQYF. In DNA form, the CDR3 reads TGCAGTGCTTCGGGGGGGCCCGTCGAAGAGACCCAGTACTTC.

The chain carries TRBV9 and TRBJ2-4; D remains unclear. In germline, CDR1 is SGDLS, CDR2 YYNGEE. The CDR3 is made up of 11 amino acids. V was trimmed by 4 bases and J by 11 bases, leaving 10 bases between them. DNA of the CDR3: TGTGCCAGCAGCCCCATCGGAGTTCAGTACTTC. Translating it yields CASSPIGVQYF.

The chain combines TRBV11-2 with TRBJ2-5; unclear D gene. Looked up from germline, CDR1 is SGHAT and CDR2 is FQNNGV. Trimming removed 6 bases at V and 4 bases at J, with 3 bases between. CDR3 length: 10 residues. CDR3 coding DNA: TGTGCCAGCAGGGGAGAGACCCAGTACTTC. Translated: CASRGETQYF.

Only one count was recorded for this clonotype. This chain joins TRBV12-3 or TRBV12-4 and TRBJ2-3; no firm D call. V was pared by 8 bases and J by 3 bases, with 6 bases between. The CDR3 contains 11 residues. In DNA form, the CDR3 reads TGTGCCAGCGGCTGGACAGATACGCAGTATTTT. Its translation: CASGWTDTQYF.

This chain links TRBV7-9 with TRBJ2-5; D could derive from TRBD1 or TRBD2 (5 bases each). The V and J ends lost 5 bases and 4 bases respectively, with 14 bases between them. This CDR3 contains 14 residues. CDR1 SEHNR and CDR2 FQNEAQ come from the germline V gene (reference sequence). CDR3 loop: CASSRRDQRETQYF. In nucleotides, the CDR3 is TGTGCCAGCAGCCGCCGGGACCAAAGAGAGACCCAGTACTTC.

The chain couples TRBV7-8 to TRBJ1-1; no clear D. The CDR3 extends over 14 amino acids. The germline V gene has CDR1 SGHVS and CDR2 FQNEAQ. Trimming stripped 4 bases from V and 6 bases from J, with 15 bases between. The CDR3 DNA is TGTGCCAGCAGCTGGACTCGGAACAAGGCTGAAGCTTTCTTT. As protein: CASSWTRNKAEAFF.